This T cell receptor (beta chain) was recorded in a study of shared clonotypes between healthy human individuals. With regard to this clone: Antigen unknown.

Trimming removed 3 bases from V and 0 bases from J; junction bases left unmatched: 3. The length of the CDR3 is 14 residues. From germline, CDR1 is SGDLS and CDR2 YYNGEE. Naive CD45RA+ and memory CD45RA-negative subsets were split from CD4+ cells. Each replicate PCR on the sorted subsets used 150 to 200 ng DNA (around 31,000 T cell genomes). Sequenced by immunoSEQ multiplex PCR; TCRdb stores in-frame clones only, minus some. The sample lists some 1.5 million clones, about 96% occurring once. Overall study results and limits: Sampling covered blood only; tissue repertoires likely differ.

The chain couples TRBV9 to TRBJ2-7; 7 bases agree with TRBD2. The sequencing input was naive CD4+ T cells sorted from blood. Documented subset: CD45RA+ positively selected. This clonotype was obtained from a young man in good health. CDR3 protein: CASSEAGISYEQYF. The CDR3 coding sequence is TGTGCCAGCAGCGAAGCGGGGATCTCCTACGAGCAGTACTTC.